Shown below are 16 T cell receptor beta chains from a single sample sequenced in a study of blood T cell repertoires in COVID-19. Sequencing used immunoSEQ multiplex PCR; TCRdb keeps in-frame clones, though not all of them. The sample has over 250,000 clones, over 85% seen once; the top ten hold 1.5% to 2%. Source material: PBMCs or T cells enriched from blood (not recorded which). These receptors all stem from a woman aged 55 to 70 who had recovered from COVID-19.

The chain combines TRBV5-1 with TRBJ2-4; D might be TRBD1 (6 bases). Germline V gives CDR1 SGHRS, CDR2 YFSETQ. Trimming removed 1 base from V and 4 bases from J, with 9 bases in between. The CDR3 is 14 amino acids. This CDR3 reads CASSLTQGKNIQYF. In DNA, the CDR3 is TGCGCCAGCAGCTTGACACAGGGAAAAAACATTCAGTACTTC. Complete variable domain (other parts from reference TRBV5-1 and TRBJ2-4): KAGVTQTPRYLIKTRGQQVTLSCSPISGHRSVSWYQQTPGQGLQFLFEYFSETQRNKGNFPGRFSGRQFSNSRSEMNVSTLELGDSALYLCASSLTQGKNIQYFGAGTRLSVL.

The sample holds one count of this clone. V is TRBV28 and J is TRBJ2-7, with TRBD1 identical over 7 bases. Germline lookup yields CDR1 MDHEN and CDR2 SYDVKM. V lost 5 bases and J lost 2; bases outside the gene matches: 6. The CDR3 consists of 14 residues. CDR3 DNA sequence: TGTGCCAGCAGTGGAAGACAGGGAACCTACGAGCAGTACTTC. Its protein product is CASSGRQGTYEQYF.

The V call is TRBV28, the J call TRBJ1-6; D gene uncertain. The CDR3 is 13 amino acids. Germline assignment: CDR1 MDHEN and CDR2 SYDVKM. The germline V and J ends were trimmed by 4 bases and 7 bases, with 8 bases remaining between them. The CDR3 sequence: CASSSYKNSPLHF. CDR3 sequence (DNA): TGTGCCAGCAGTTCGTACAAGAATTCACCCCTCCACTTT.

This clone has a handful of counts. Written as DNA, the CDR3 is TGTGCCAGCAGCCCAAGTTCTGGGGCGCGCACTGAAGCTTTCTTT. Translation: CASSPSSGARTEAFF. The V call is TRBV7-3, the J call TRBJ1-1, with D maybe TRBD1 (5 bases). The germline CDR1 and CDR2 sequences are SGHTA and FQGTGA. This CDR3 is built from 15 residues. V was clipped by 5 bases and J by 4 bases, with 17 bases between them.

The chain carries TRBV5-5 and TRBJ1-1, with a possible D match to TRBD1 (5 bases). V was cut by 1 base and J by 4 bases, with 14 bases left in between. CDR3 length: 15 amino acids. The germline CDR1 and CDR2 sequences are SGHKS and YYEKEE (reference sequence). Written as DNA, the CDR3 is TGTGCCAGCAGCTTGCTAGGAGCGGGGGGCACTGAAGCTTTCTTT. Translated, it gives CASSLLGAGGTEAFF. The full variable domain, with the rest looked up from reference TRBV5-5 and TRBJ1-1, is DAGVTQSPTHLIKTRGQQVTLRCSPISGHKSVSWYQQVLGQGPQFIFQYYEKEERGRGNFPDRFSARQFPNYSSELNVNALLLGDSALYLCASSLLGAGGTEAFFGQGTRLTVV.

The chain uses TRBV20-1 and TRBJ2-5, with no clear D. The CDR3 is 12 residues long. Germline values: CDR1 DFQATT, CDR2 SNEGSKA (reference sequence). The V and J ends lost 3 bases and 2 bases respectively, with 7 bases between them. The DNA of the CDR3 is TGCAGTGCTAGTGAACAGCAAGAGACCCAGTACTTC. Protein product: CSASEQQETQYF.

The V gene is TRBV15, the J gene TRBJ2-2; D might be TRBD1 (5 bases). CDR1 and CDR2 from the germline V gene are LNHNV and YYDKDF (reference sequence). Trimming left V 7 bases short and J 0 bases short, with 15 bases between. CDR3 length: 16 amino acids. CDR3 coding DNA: TGTGCCACCACCCTCCCCACGACAGCGAACACCGGGGAGCTGTTTTTT. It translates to CATTLPTTANTGELFF.

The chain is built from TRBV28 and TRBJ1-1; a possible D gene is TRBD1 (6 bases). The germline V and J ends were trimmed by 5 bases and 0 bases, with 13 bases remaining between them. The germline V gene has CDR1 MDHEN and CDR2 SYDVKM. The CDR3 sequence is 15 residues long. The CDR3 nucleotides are TGTGCCAGCAGTGTAGGGGGTACTTTGAACACTGAAGCTTTCTTT. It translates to CASSVGGTLNTEAFF.

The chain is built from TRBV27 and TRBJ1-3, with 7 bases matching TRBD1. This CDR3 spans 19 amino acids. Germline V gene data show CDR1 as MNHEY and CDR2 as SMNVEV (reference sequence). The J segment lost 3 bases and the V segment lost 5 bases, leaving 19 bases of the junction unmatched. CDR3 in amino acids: CASSPFSLDRATFGNTIYF. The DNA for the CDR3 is TGTGCCAGCAGTCCTTTCTCACTCGACAGGGCAACCTTTGGAAACACCATATATTTT.

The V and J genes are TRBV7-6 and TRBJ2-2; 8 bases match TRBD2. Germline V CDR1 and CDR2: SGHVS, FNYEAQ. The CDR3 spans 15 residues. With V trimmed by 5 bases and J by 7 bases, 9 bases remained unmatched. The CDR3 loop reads CASSGGLALDGELFF. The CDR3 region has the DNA TGTGCCAGCAGCGGAGGACTAGCACTGGACGGGGAGCTGTTTTTT.

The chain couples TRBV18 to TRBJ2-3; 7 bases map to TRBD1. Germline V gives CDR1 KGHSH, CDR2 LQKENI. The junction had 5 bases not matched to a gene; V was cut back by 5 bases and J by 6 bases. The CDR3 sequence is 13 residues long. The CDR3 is CASSDRVSDTQYF. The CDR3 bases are TGTGCCAGCTCAGACAGGGTTTCCGATACGCAGTATTTT.

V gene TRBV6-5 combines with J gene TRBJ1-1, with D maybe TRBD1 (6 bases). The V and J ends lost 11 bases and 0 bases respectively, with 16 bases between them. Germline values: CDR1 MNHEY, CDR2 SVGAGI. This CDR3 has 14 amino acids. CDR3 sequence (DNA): TGTGCCGTACATCCCTCAGGGGTGAACACTGAAGCTTTCTTT. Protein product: CAVHPSGVNTEAFF.

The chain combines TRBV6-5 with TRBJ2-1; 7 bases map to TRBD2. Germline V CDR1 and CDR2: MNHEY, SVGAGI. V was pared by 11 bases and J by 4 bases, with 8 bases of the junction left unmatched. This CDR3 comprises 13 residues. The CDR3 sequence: CASAGAPYNEQFF. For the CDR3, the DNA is TGTGCCTCGGCGGGAGCCCCTTACAATGAGCAGTTCTTC.

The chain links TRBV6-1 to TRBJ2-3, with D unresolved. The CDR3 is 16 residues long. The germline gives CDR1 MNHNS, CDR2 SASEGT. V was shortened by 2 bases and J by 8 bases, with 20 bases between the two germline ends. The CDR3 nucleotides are TGTGCCAGCAGTGAAACGCCGAGCCCCCCCCGTGGTACGCAGTATTTT. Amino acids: CASSETPSPPRGTQYF.

CDR3: CASSLVPGGLGTEAFF. The CDR3 DNA sequence: TGCGCCAGCAGCTTGGTCCCAGGGGGCTTGGGCACTGAAGCTTTCTTT. The chain uses TRBV5-1 and TRBJ1-1; 8 bases fit TRBD1. The CDR3 runs 16 residues. Germline V gene data show CDR1 as SGHRS and CDR2 as YFSETQ. V was pared by 0 bases and J by 4 bases, with 8 bases of the junction left unmatched.

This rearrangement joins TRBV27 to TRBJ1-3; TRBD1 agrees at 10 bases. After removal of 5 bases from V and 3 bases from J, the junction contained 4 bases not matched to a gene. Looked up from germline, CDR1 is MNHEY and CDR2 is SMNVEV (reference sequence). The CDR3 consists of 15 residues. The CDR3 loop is CASSLGQGDGNTIYF. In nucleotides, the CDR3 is TGTGCCAGCAGTCTAGGACAGGGGGATGGAAACACCATATATTTT.